The 26 T cell receptor beta chains reported below all come from one sample, sequenced in a study of response to subunit inactivated influenza vaccine. TCRdb processed the RT-PCR reads anew with MiXCR; each CDR3 protein has one entry. The repertoire holds about 700,000 distinct CDR3 sequences, with about a sixth as singletons. Sequenced material: PBMCs from blood, taken 11 to 12 days after vaccination. The receptors here all came from a man aged 45-60 years who received an inactivated influenza vaccine.

This clonotype was seen a handful of times. The chain joins TRBV4-3 to TRBJ2-1, with TRBD1 matching over 9 bases. The CDR3 totals 16 residues. Trimming took 1 base from V and 4 from J; bases not matched to a gene: 5. The V gene's germline CDR1 is LGHNA and CDR2 YSLEER. CDR3 coding DNA: TGCGCCAGCAGCCAAGGTTGGGACAGGGAATACAATGAGCAGTTCTTC. Its protein is CASSQGWDREYNEQFF.

This clonotype appeared many times. As DNA, the CDR3 is TGCGCCAGCAGCTTGGAGGTGGGCACAGATACGCAGTATTTT. Protein sequence: CASSLEVGTDTQYF. The chain uses TRBV5-1 and TRBJ2-3; D ambiguous. Trimming pared 0 bases from V and 1 base from J, leaving 6 bases between. This CDR3 region has 14 residues. Germline CDR1 is SGHRS and CDR2 is YFSETQ.

CDR3 nucleotide sequence: TGTGCCAGCAGTCGCCGGGACAGTGCTGGCTACACCTTC. It is translated as CASSRRDSAGYTF. This chain joins TRBV3-1 and TRBJ1-2; 7 nucleotides agree with TRBD1. The CDR3 consists of 13 residues. Losses at the gene ends were 6 bases for V and 7 bases for J; bases not matched to a gene: 8. Germline V gives CDR1 LGHDT, CDR2 YNNKEL (reference sequence).

The V call is TRBV6-2 or TRBV6-3, the J call TRBJ2-1; 8 bases agree with TRBD2. CDR1 is MNHEY, CDR2 SVGEGT, per germline. The length of the CDR3 is 16 residues. V dropped 2 bases and J dropped 4; count of bases not matched to a gene: 7. The CDR3 DNA sequence: TGTGCCAGCAGTTACGGGTGGGCTAGCGGGTACAATGAGCAGTTCTTC. This translates into CASSYGWASGYNEQFF.

This rearrangement joins TRBV15 to TRBJ2-7, with TRBD2 matching 8 bases. Trimming took 4 bases from V and 1 from J; bases not matched to a gene: 6. Germline V gene sequence: CDR1 LNHNV, CDR2 YYDKDF (reference sequence). There are 15 residues in the CDR3. The CDR3 reads CATSISLAGSYEQYF. The CDR3 DNA reads as TGTGCCACCAGCATTTCATTAGCGGGATCCTACGAGCAGTACTTC.

This clonotype was found a few times. V gene TRBV5-8 combines with J gene TRBJ1-3; 7 positions agree with TRBD1. V lost 4 bases to trimming and J lost 4 bases; unmatched junction nucleotides: 8. The germline V gene encodes CDR1 SGHTS and CDR2 YDEGEE. The CDR3 is 15 residues long. The CDR3, as DNA: TGTGCCAGCAGCAACGACAGGGTGGGAGGAAACACCATATATTTT. As protein: CASSNDRVGGNTIYF.

The chain recombines TRBV19 with TRBJ1-1, with a tentative D call TRBD1 (5 bases). Germline V gene data show CDR1 as LNHDA and CDR2 as SQIVND (reference sequence). The CDR3 has 14 amino acids. The ends were cut back, 5 bases at V and 5 bases at J, with 15 bases in the middle. Written as DNA, the CDR3 is TGTGCCAGTAGTTTGGCAGGGTTGCGGACTGAAGCTTTCTTT. It codes for CASSLAGLRTEAFF.

The sample holds a few counts of this clonotype. V gene TRBV27 combines with J gene TRBJ2-6; the D is unclear. Trimming stripped 3 bases from V and 5 bases from J, with 11 bases between. This CDR3 has 15 amino acids. The V gene's germline CDR1 is MNHEY and CDR2 SMNVEV (reference sequence). In DNA, the CDR3 is TGTGCCAGCAGTTTCAAAGGTATCTGGGCCAACGTCCTGACTTTC. Translating it yields CASSFKGIWANVLTF.

This clonotype was picked up many times. The rearrangement joins TRBV9 to TRBJ2-7; TRBD2 aligns across 10 bases. The junction had 12 bases not matched to a gene; V was cut back by 4 bases and J by 5 bases. CDR1 is SGDLS and CDR2 is YYNGEE in the germline V gene. The CDR3 is 16 residues long. For the CDR3, the DNA is TGTGCCAGCAGCACCTCCGGGACTAGCGCAGTCCACGAGCAGTACTTC. Translated, it gives CASSTSGTSAVHEQYF.

This clonotype was detected a few times. The chain recombines TRBV12-3 or TRBV12-4 with TRBJ2-1; maybe TRBD2 (5 bases). The CDR3 is 13 residues long. Trimming took 8 bases from V and 5 from J, leaving 13 bases between them. The CDR3: CASAPGLHNEQFF. The CDR3 nucleotides are TGTGCCAGCGCCCCCGGACTCCACAATGAGCAGTTCTTC.

This clonotype was observed a handful of times. As DNA, the CDR3 is TGCAGCGTCCCGGGGACCGGGGAGCTGTTTTTT. Translated: CSVPGTGELFF. The V and J genes are TRBV29-1 and TRBJ2-2, with D perhaps matching TRBD2 (5 bases). The CDR3 runs 11 residues. CDR1 and CDR2 (germline): SQVTM, ANQGSEA. V was cut by 6 bases and J by 5 bases, with 7 bases left in between.

The chain joins TRBV12-3 or TRBV12-4 to TRBJ2-1, with 8 positions matching TRBD2. V shed 2 bases and J 2 bases; nucleotides not matched to a gene: 5. The CDR3 has 16 residues. The CDR3 reads CASSLQGSGAYNEQFF. In DNA, the CDR3 is TGTGCCAGCAGTTTACAAGGTAGCGGGGCCTACAATGAGCAGTTCTTC.

A few counts support this clonotype. The V and J genes are TRBV5-1 and TRBJ2-2; TRBD1 agrees at 7 bases. Germline CDR1 and CDR2: SGHRS and YFSETQ. J gave up 3 bases and V 4 bases, and 9 bases lay outside the gene matches. This CDR3 comprises 16 residues. The CDR3 loop is CASSPTGMIYTGELFF. CDR3 bases: TGCGCCAGCAGCCCGACAGGGATGATTTACACCGGGGAGCTGTTTTTT. The variable domain in full, completed from reference TRBV5-1 and TRBJ2-2, reads KAGVTQTPRYLIKTRGQQVTLSCSPISGHRSVSWYQQTPGQGLQFLFEYFSETQRNKGNFPGRFSGRQFSNSRSEMNVSTLELGDSALYLCASSPTGMIYTGELFFGEGSRLTVL.

In its sample, this clonotype was seen many times. V gene TRBV6-5 combines with J gene TRBJ2-7; D remains unclear. V was shortened by 0 bases and J by 3 bases, with 21 bases between the two germline ends. This CDR3 comprises 18 residues. The germline gives CDR1 MNHEY, CDR2 SVGAGI. CDR3 residues: CASSYSSYSPSPIYEQYF. CDR3 bases: TGTGCCAGCAGTTACTCGTCCTATAGCCCCAGCCCGATCTACGAGCAGTACTTC.

This clonotype was picked up many times. This rearrangement joins TRBV12-3 or TRBV12-4 to TRBJ1-5, with TRBD1 as a possible D gene (6 bases). This CDR3 spans 14 amino acids. The V and J ends lost 2 bases and 1 base respectively, with 6 bases between them. CDR3 coding DNA: TGTGCCAGCAGTTTACAGGGGAGCAATCAGCCCCAGCATTTT. This translates into CASSLQGSNQPQHF.

This clonotype was seen more than once but under ten times. The CDR3, as DNA: TGTGCCAGCAGCCCGACGACTAGCGGGGTAGCTGGGGCCAACGTCCTGACTTTC. Residues: CASSPTTSGVAGANVLTF. The chain is built from TRBV3-1 and TRBJ2-6; 11 positions match TRBD2. The germline CDR1 and CDR2 sequences are LGHDT and YNNKEL (reference sequence). Trimming removed 4 bases from V and 2 bases from J; junction bases left unmatched: 7. CDR3 length: 18 residues.

The J gene is TRBJ2-3, the V gene TRBV7-2; the D is unclear. The CDR3 is 14 amino acids. Per the germline V gene, CDR1 is SGHTA and CDR2 is FQGNSA. Trimming took off 5 bases at V and 7 bases at J, with 16 bases between the two ends. CDR3 residues: CASSPSQGPYTQYF. The CDR3 nucleotides read TGTGCCAGCAGCCCCAGTCAAGGACCATATACGCAGTATTTT.

This clonotype has only a few counts. CDR3 nucleotides: TGCAGCGTTACCCCGAACGCCGGCGGCGGCTACACCTTC. Amino acids: CSVTPNAGGGYTF. V gene TRBV29-1 combines with J gene TRBJ1-2, with D hard to call. Germline values: CDR1 SQVTM, CDR2 ANQGSEA. Trimming stripped 5 bases from V and 8 bases from J, with 18 bases between. This CDR3 has 13 residues.

The chain carries TRBV4-1 and TRBJ2-3; TRBD1 aligns across 7 bases. CDR1 is MGHRA, CDR2 YSYEKL, per germline. V was clipped by 1 base and J by 0 bases; unmatched bases: 4. The CDR3 runs 16 residues. CDR3 protein: CASSQVWDSSTDTQYF. The CDR3 DNA is TGCGCCAGCAGCCAAGTGTGGGACAGTAGCACAGATACGCAGTATTTT.

This clonotype has at least ten counts. V usage is TRBV12-3 or TRBV12-4 and J usage is TRBJ2-1; weak D call: TRBD2 (6 bases). V was pared by 5 bases and J by 4 bases, with 12 bases between. CDR3 length: 14 residues. The CDR3 spells CASSRVSGYNEQFF. CDR3 bases: TGTGCCAGCAGTAGAGTTAGCGGATACAATGAGCAGTTCTTC.

This clonotype was found a few times. The rearrangement links TRBV7-7 to TRBJ2-2; TRBD1 is a possible D gene (5 bases). V lost 3 bases and J 4 bases, leaving 9 bases between the germline ends. The germline V gene has CDR1 SSHAT and CDR2 FNYEAQ (reference sequence). The CDR3 has 14 residues. The CDR3 is CASSLETATGELFF. The CDR3 DNA reads as TGTGCCAGCAGCTTGGAGACAGCCACCGGGGAGCTGTTTTTT.

This clonotype was picked up a small number of times. The chain recombines TRBV20-1 with TRBJ2-7; maybe TRBD1 (5 bases). The germline gives CDR1 DFQATT, CDR2 SNEGSKA (reference sequence). The CDR3 is 15 residues long. The V gene lost 7 bases and the J gene lost 3 bases, with 22 bases spanning the gap. CDR3 amino acids: CSGVPPIRGSYEQYF. The CDR3 bases are TGCAGTGGAGTCCCCCCAATTAGGGGCAGCTACGAGCAGTACTTC.

The table lists this clonotype with many counts. The genes are TRBV9 and TRBJ2-2; D ambiguous. V was clipped by 0 bases and J by 2 bases, with 8 bases between them. CDR1 is SGDLS and CDR2 is YYNGEE in the germline V gene. CDR3 size: 15 residues. CDR3 amino acids: CASSVDSENTGELFF. CDR3 DNA sequence: TGTGCCAGCAGCGTAGACAGCGAAAACACCGGGGAGCTGTTTTTT. The full variable domain, its missing parts supplied by reference TRBV9 and TRBJ2-2, is DSGVTQTPKHLITATGQRVTLRCSPRSGDLSVYWYQQSLDQGLQFLIQYYNGEERAKGNILERFSAQQFPDLHSELNLSSLELGDSALYFCASSVDSENTGELFFGEGSRLTVL.

The V gene is TRBV11-2, the J gene TRBJ2-5; perhaps TRBD2 as D (6 bases). CDR1 is SGHAT, CDR2 FQNNGV, per germline. The CDR3 sequence is 12 residues long. V lost 0 bases to trimming and J lost 9 bases, with 8 bases between them. The CDR3 nucleotides are TGTGCCAGCAGCTTAGAGGGGGGACCCCAGTACTTC. Its translation: CASSLEGGPQYF.

In its sample, this clonotype was seen a few times. This rearrangement joins TRBV6-2 or TRBV6-3 to TRBJ2-1; 9 bases map to TRBD1. The length of the CDR3 is 17 residues. The ends lost 2 bases at V and 8 bases at J; junction bases unmatched: 13. The V gene's germline CDR1 is MNHEY and CDR2 SVGEGT. The CDR3 coding sequence is TGTGCCAGCAGTTACCCATCCGGGACAGGGAGGTTGTATGAGCAGTTCTTC. This sequence encodes CASSYPSGTGRLYEQFF.

The sample holds a few counts of this clonotype. The chain recombines TRBV30 with TRBJ2-2; 7 bases agree with TRBD1. This CDR3 is built from 13 residues. V gave up 7 bases and J gave up 3 bases; unmatched junction bases: 5. CDR1 and CDR2 (germline): GTSNPN, SVGIG (reference sequence). The chain's CDR3 is CAYRGHDTGELFF. CDR3 sequence (DNA): TGTGCCTACAGGGGACATGACACCGGGGAGCTGTTTTTT.